These T cell receptor beta chains were read from a single sample in a study of long-term antiretroviral therapy in people with HIV. Clones were read by immunoSEQ multiplex PCR, and TCRdb kept only the in-frame ones, dropping some. The sample holds fewer than 30,000 clones, around 84% seen once. The sequencing used unsorted PBMCs, collected 4.4 years after starting antiretroviral therapy. The receptors were sampled from a man aged 30-40 years with HIV. Both conserved end residues are part of each CDR3. A D gene is named only where the DNA matches it firmly. Clone size is stated in some rows and not others, as once, few, many or a class when expanded.

V: TRBV12-5; size: few; J: TRBJ2-7; D: TRBD2; CDR3: CATRTSGSYEQYF; DNA: TGTGCTACCCGGACTAGCGGGAGTTACGAGCAGTACTTC
V: TRBV5-4; size: .; J: TRBJ2-1; D: .; CDR3: CASSLRSDYNEQFF; DNA: TGTGCCAGCAGCTTACGGAGCGACTACAATGAGCAGTTCTTC
V: TRBV6-4; size: few; J: TRBJ1-6; D: .; CDR3: CASSEQGDNSPLHF; DNA: TGTGCCAGCAGTGAACAGGGTGATAATTCACCCCTCCACTTT
V: TRBV5-8; size: .; J: TRBJ1-5; D: .; CDR3: CASSKGPDWNQPQHF; DNA: TGTGCCAGCAGCAAAGGTCCCGATTGGAATCAGCCCCAGCATTTT
V: TRBV5-4; size: .; J: TRBJ1-4; D: TRBD1; CDR3: CASSHITDRRDEKLFF; DNA: TGTGCCAGCAGCCACATTACGGACAGGCGGGATGAAAAACTGTTTTTT
V: TRBV2; size: .; J: TRBJ1-1; D: .; CDR3: CASSEQGGGATEAFF; DNA: TGTGCCAGCAGTGAACAGGGCGGGGGGGCCACTGAAGCTTTCTTT
V: TRBV27; size: .; J: TRBJ2-5; D: .; CDR3: CASSWRGRGGEETQYF; DNA: TGTGCCAGCAGTTGGCGGGGGCGAGGTGGGGAAGAGACCCAGTACTTC
V: TRBV5-8; size: .; J: TRBJ2-7; D: .; CDR3: CASSFNPHQGNYEQYF; DNA: TGTGCCAGCAGCTTCAATCCGCATCAGGGCAACTACGAGCAGTACTTC
V: TRBV6-1; size: .; J: TRBJ2-2; D: .; CDR3: CASSEYTGRPGELFF; DNA: TGTGCCAGCAGTGAATATACAGGGCGGCCCGGGGAGCTGTTTTTT
V: TRBV28; size: .; J: TRBJ1-1; D: .; CDR3: CASSPQYTEAFF; DNA: TGTGCCAGCAGCCCTCAGTACACTGAAGCTTTCTTT
V: TRBV7-8; size: .; J: TRBJ1-2; D: .; CDR3: CASTYSLGGYGYTF; DNA: TGTGCCAGCACCTATAGCCTAGGGGGCTATGGCTACACCTTC
V: TRBV19; size: .; J: TRBJ2-1; D: TRBD2; CDR3: CASRPRGRLAGDEQFF; DNA: TGTGCCAGCAGGCCCAGGGGAAGACTAGCGGGGGATGAGCAGTTCTTC
V: TRBV2; size: once; J: TRBJ2-2; D: .; CDR3: CASRVPGQNTGELFF; DNA: TGTGCCAGCAGAGTCCCGGGACAGAACACCGGGGAGCTGTTTTTT
V: TRBV7-9; size: .; J: TRBJ2-2; D: TRBD1; CDR3: CARQGASTGELFF; DNA: TGTGCCAGACAGGGGGCCAGCACCGGGGAGCTGTTTTTT
V: TRBV11-3; size: .; J: TRBJ1-1; D: .; CDR3: CASSLDSRLNTEAFF; DNA: TGTGCCAGCAGCCTGGACAGCCGGCTCAACACTGAAGCTTTCTTT
V: TRBV6-6; size: .; J: TRBJ2-7; D: .; CDR3: CASRVLYEQYF; DNA: TGTGCCAGCAGGGTCCTCTACGAGCAGTACTTC
V: TRBV4-2; size: .; J: TRBJ2-3; D: .; CDR3: CASSQVRTDTQYF; DNA: TGTGCCAGCAGCCAAGTCCGCACAGATACGCAGTATTTT
V: TRBV7-9; size: .; J: TRBJ2-1; D: TRBD2; CDR3: CASSPTTSGAFNEQFF; DNA: TGTGCCAGCAGCCCGACGACTAGCGGGGCATTCAATGAGCAGTTCTTC
V: TRBV13; size: .; J: TRBJ1-1; D: TRBD1; CDR3: CASSLIKGQGASGTEAFF; DNA: TGTGCCAGCAGCCTCATAAAAGGACAGGGGGCTTCGGGCACTGAAGCTTTCTTT
V: TRBV28; size: .; J: TRBJ1-4; D: TRBD1; CDR3: CATRTGNNEKLFF; DNA: TGTGCCACCAGGACAGGGAATAATGAAAAACTGTTTTTT
V: TRBV7-9; size: .; J: TRBJ2-7; D: .; CDR3: CASYSSYEQYF; DNA: TGCGCCAGTTATTCCTCCTACGAGCAGTACTTC
V: TRBV6-5; size: .; J: TRBJ2-7; D: .; CDR3: CASSADGRAYEQYF; DNA: TGTGCCAGCAGTGCCGATGGCAGGGCCTACGAGCAGTACTTC
V: TRBV7-6; size: .; J: TRBJ1-2; D: .; CDR3: CASSLNPNYGYTF; DNA: TGTGCCAGCAGCTTGAATCCTAACTATGGCTACACCTTC
V: TRBV29-1; size: .; J: TRBJ2-3; D: TRBD2; CDR3: CSVVAGGRQTDTQYF; DNA: TGCAGCGTTGTAGCGGGAGGGCGGCAGACAGATACGCAGTATTTT
V: TRBV29-1; size: .; J: TRBJ1-1; D: .; CDR3: CSMGRGGTEAFF; DNA: TGCAGCATGGGCAGGGGAGGCACTGAAGCTTTCTTT
V: TRBV12-5; size: .; J: TRBJ1-2; D: TRBD1; CDR3: CASGWLQGAGGYTF; DNA: TGTGCTAGTGGTTGGTTACAGGGGGCGGGGGGCTACACCTTC
V: TRBV28; size: .; J: TRBJ2-7; D: .; CDR3: CASSLPSRIFSYEQYF; DNA: TGTGCCAGCAGTTTACCCTCACGGATTTTCTCCTACGAGCAGTACTTC
V: TRBV4-1; size: .; J: TRBJ2-6; D: .; CDR3: CASRRLGLPGANVLTF; DNA: TGCGCCAGCAGACGACTGGGGTTGCCTGGGGCCAACGTCCTGACTTTC
V: TRBV19; size: .; J: TRBJ2-1; D: TRBD2; CDR3: CASSMTSGAYNEQFF; DNA: TGTGCCAGTAGTATGACTAGCGGGGCCTACAATGAGCAGTTCTTC
V: TRBV18; size: .; J: TRBJ2-7; D: .; CDR3: CASSPEPYEQYF; DNA: TGTGCCAGCTCACCAGAGCCTTACGAGCAGTACTTC
V: TRBV29-1; size: .; J: TRBJ2-7; D: .; CDR3: CSVTRTGGVSYEQYF; DNA: TGCAGCGTCACAAGGACAGGAGGGGTCTCCTACGAGCAGTACTTC
V: TRBV11-2; size: once; J: TRBJ1-2; D: .; CDR3: CASSALEGAYGYTF; DNA: TGTGCCAGCTCCGCCTTGGAAGGGGCCTATGGCTACACCTTC
V: TRBV5-1; size: .; J: TRBJ1-2; D: TRBD1; CDR3: CASSSWGDREGYTF; DNA: TGCGCCAGCAGCTCTTGGGGGGACAGGGAAGGCTACACCTTC